Listed below are T cell receptor beta chains from one sample, sequenced in a study of T cell repertoires in cytomegalovirus infection. What these receptors recognize is not known. TCRdb reprocessed the reads with MiXCR, giving one entry per CDR3 protein. The table shows fewer than 130,000 distinct CDR3 sequences, with less than 55% occurring only once. This specimen was CD8+ T cells from cultured PBMCs, taken from culture after CMV antigen stimulation. These receptors were collected from a human donor in good health (CMV status not recorded). Some clones in this sample may be carry-over from other donors' samples. Both conserved end residues are part of each CDR3. D genes are given only for firm matches. Clone size is shown for a subset of rows, as once, few, many or a class of expanded clone.

V gene	D gene	clone size	J gene	CDR3 protein	CDR3 DNA
TRBV12-3/TRBV12-4	NA	NA	TRBJ1-2	CASSLGSPRAGYTF	TGTGCCAGCAGTTTGGGCAGTCCGAGGGCTGGCTACACCTTC
TRBV7-8	NA	NA	TRBJ1-1	CASSSKRLQLNTEAFF	TGTGCCAGCAGCTCGAAACGTCTTCAGCTGAACACTGAAGCTTTCTTT
TRBV20-1	NA	few	TRBJ2-7	CSARGAVPEQYF	TGCAGTGCTAGAGGGGCAGTCCCCGAGCAGTACTTC
TRBV3-1	TRBD1	few	TRBJ1-6	CASSQGGTAFDNSPLHF	TGTGCCAGCAGCCAAGGAGGGACAGCCTTTGACAATTCACCCCTCCACTTT
TRBV7-2	TRBD2	NA	TRBJ2-7	CASSLGGGLPEYEQYF	TGTGCCAGCAGCTTAGGCGGGGGGCTACCCGAATACGAGCAGTACTTC
TRBV7-6	NA	NA	TRBJ1-5	CASSPERDQPQHF	TGTGCCAGCAGCCCTGAAAGGGACCAGCCCCAGCATTTT
TRBV2	NA	NA	TRBJ2-3	CASRGDKHTDTQYF	TGTGCCAGCAGGGGAGACAAGCATACAGATACGCAGTATTTT
TRBV12-3/TRBV12-4	TRBD1	few	TRBJ2-7	CASSSGTEGYEQYF	TGTGCCAGCAGCTCCGGGACAGAGGGATACGAGCAGTACTTC
TRBV20-1	TRBD2	many	TRBJ2-1	CSARELAGENMDEQFF	TGCAGTGCTAGAGAGTTAGCGGGGGAGAATATGGATGAGCAGTTCTTC
TRBV5-1	NA	NA	TRBJ2-2	CASSLSGVSKRGNTGELFF	TGCGCCAGCAGCTTGTCGGGGGTGTCAAAGCGTGGGAACACCGGGGAGCTGTTTTTT
TRBV12-3/TRBV12-4	NA	NA	TRBJ2-2	CASSLEGGGTGELFF	TGTGCCAGCAGTTTAGAAGGGGGAGGTACCGGGGAGCTGTTTTTT
TRBV27	NA	NA	TRBJ1-1	CASIKGDTEAFF	TGTGCCTCGATAAAGGGGGACACTGAAGCTTTCTTT
TRBV7-6	NA	NA	TRBJ2-2	CASRPNTGELFF	TGTGCCAGCAGGCCCAACACCGGGGAGCTGTTTTTT
TRBV4-1	NA	many	TRBJ1-2	CASSEQVDYGYTF	TGCGCCAGCAGCGAACAGGTGGACTATGGCTACACCTTC
TRBV7-8	TRBD1	NA	TRBJ2-7	CASSFGGQGSHEQYF	TGTGCCAGCAGCTTCGGTGGACAGGGGAGTCACGAGCAGTACTTC